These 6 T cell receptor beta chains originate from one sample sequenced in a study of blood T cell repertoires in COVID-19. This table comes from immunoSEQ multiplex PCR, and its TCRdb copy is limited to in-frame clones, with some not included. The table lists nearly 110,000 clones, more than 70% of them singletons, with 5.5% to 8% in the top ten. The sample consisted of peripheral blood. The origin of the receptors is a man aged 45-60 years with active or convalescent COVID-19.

The CDR3 sequence is CASSYSAGRETQYF. In DNA form, the CDR3 reads TGTGCCAGCAGTTACTCGGCGGGACGGGAGACCCAGTACTTC. The V gene is TRBV6-5, the J gene TRBJ2-5, with a weak D call TRBD2 (6 bases). The ends were cut back, 0 bases at V and 5 bases at J, with 10 bases in the middle. In germline, CDR1 is MNHEY, CDR2 SVGAGI. The CDR3 covers 14 residues.

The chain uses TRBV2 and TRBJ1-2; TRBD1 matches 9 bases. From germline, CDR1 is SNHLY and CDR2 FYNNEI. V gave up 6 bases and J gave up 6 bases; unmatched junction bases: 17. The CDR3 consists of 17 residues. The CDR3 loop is CASSHTLRDRVFDGYTF. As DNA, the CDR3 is TGTGCCAGCAGCCACACGCTCCGGGACAGGGTCTTCGATGGCTACACCTTC.

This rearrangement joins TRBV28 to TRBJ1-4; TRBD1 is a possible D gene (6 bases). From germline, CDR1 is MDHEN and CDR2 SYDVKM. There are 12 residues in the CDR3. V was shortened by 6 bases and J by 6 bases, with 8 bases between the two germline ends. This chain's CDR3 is CASSYRDEKLFF. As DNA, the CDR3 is TGTGCCAGCAGCTACAGGGATGAAAAACTGTTTTTT.

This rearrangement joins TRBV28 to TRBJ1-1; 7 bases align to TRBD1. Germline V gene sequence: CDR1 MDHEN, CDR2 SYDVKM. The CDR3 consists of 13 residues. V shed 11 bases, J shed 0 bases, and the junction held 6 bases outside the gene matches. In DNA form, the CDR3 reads TGTGCCGGAACCGGGACAGTGAACACTGAAGCTTTCTTT. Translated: CAGTGTVNTEAFF.

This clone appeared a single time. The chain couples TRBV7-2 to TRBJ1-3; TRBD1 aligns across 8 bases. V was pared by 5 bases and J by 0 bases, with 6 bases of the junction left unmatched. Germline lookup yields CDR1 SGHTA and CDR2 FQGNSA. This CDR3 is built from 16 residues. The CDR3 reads CASSLTGGPSGNTIYF. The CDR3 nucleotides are TGTGCCAGCAGCCTTACAGGGGGGCCCTCTGGAAACACCATATATTTT.

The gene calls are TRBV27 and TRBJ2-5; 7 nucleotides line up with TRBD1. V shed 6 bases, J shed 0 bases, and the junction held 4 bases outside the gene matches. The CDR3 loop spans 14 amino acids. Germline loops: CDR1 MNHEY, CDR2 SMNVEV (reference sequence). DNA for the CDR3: TGTGCCAGCAGGACAGGGACCTACCAAGAGACCCAGTACTTC. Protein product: CASRTGTYQETQYF.